This entry lists 8 T cell receptor beta chains sequenced from one sample in a study of blood T cell repertoires in COVID-19. TCRdb's table, derived via immunoSEQ multiplex PCR, lists solely in-frame clones and lacks some. The sample includes 100,000 to 150,000 clones, approximately 79% seen only once; the top ten take 2% to 3%. The sample taken for sequencing was peripheral blood. These receptors all come from a man aged 45-60 years with acute or convalescent COVID-19.

The chain is built from TRBV19 and TRBJ1-5, with 7 bases fitting TRBD1. Germline assignment: CDR1 LNHDA and CDR2 SQIVND (reference sequence). The CDR3 has 18 amino acids. V shed 1 base and J 2 bases; nucleotides not matched to a gene: 11. The CDR3 sequence: CASSIVPRQGRGNQPQHF. The CDR3 region has the DNA TGTGCCAGTAGTATAGTCCCCAGACAGGGAAGAGGCAATCAGCCCCAGCATTTT.

V usage is TRBV19 and J usage is TRBJ1-2; D is unclear. The V and J ends lost 3 bases and 1 base respectively, with 21 bases between them. Germline-derived CDR1 and CDR2 are LNHDA and SQIVND (reference sequence). This CDR3 has 18 amino acids. CDR3 loop: CASSMGGSTPGVNYGYTF. CDR3 sequence (DNA): TGTGCCAGTAGTATGGGAGGTTCGACGCCGGGTGTTAACTATGGCTACACCTTC.

The CDR3 here is CASSRQASGKETQYF. The DNA of the CDR3 is TGTGCCAGCAGCAGGCAGGCTAGCGGAAAAGAGACCCAGTACTTC. The gene calls are TRBV9 and TRBJ2-5; 7 nucleotides line up with TRBD2. The germline V gene has CDR1 SGDLS and CDR2 YYNGEE. The CDR3 is made up of 15 amino acids. The V segment lost 4 bases and the J segment 3 bases; nucleotides outside the gene matches: 9.

This chain uses TRBV5-8 with TRBJ2-7, with 7 bases aligning to TRBD1. Trimming cost V 9 bases and J 4 bases; bases outside gene matches: 22. Germline loops: CDR1 SGHTS, CDR2 YDEGEE. The CDR3 has 17 residues. The CDR3 region is CAILLRQGSRSRYEQYF. Written as DNA, the CDR3 is TGTGCCATCCTGTTGAGACAGGGTTCACGGTCGAGGTACGAGCAGTACTTC.

The chain carries TRBV11-2 and TRBJ2-3; tentatively, D is TRBD2 (5 bases). Germline V CDR1 and CDR2: SGHAT, FQNNGV. The CDR3 loop spans 16 amino acids. Trimming stripped 2 bases from V and 2 bases from J, with 14 bases between. The CDR3 sequence is CASSLIGIGVTDTQYF. The CDR3 region has the DNA TGTGCCAGCAGCTTAATCGGGATTGGAGTCACAGATACGCAGTATTTT. Full variable domain (rest looked up from reference TRBV11-2 and TRBJ2-3): EAGVAQSPRYKIIEKRQSVAFWCNPISGHATLYWYQQILGQGPKLLIQFQNNGVVDDSQLPKDRFSAERLKGVDSTLKIQPAKLEDSAVYLCASSLIGIGVTDTQYFGPGTRLTVL.

The chain has TRBV11-2 and TRBJ2-7; 7 bases align to TRBD2. The germline V gene encodes CDR1 SGHAT and CDR2 FQNNGV. The CDR3 length is 14 residues. J was trimmed by 5 bases and V by 1 base; bases with no gene match: 5. CDR3 DNA: TGTGCCAGCAGCTTAGCGGGCGGGAGCAACGAGCAGTACTTC. Protein: CASSLAGGSNEQYF. The full variable domain, with the rest looked up from reference TRBV11-2 and TRBJ2-7, is EAGVAQSPRYKIIEKRQSVAFWCNPISGHATLYWYQQILGQGPKLLIQFQNNGVVDDSQLPKDRFSAERLKGVDSTLKIQPAKLEDSAVYLCASSLAGGSNEQYFGPGTRLTVT.

The chain is built from TRBV6-5 and TRBJ1-5, with TRBD1 identical over 7 bases. Trimming cost V 8 bases and J 7 bases; bases outside gene matches: 8. The CDR3 contains 13 residues. The germline V gene encodes CDR1 MNHEY and CDR2 SVGAGI. CDR3 in amino acids: CASGRGMGQPQHF. DNA of the CDR3: TGTGCCAGCGGCAGGGGGATGGGGCAGCCCCAGCATTTT.

The chain joins TRBV2 to TRBJ2-1; tentatively, D is TRBD2 (7 bases). The CDR3 totals 14 residues. Trimming removed 6 bases at V and 3 bases at J, with 12 bases between. From germline, CDR1 is SNHLY and CDR2 FYNNEI. In DNA form, the CDR3 reads TGTGCCAGCAGGGGACTACAGGGCTACAATGAGCAGTTCTTC. As protein: CASRGLQGYNEQFF.